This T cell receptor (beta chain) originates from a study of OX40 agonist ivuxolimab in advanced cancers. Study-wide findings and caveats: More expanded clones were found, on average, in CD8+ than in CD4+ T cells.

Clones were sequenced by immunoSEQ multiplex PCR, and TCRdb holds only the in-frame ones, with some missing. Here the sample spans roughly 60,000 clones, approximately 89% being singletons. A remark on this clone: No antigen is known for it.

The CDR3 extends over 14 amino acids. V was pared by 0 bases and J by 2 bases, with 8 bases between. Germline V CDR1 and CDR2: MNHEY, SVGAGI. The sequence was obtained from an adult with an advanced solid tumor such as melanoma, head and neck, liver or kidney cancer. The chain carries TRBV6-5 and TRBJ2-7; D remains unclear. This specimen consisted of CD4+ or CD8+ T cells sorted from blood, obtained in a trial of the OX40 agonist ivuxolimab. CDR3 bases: TGTGCCAGCAGTTACTCCTCTAGAACCTACGAGCAGTACTTC. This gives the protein CASSYSSRTYEQYF.